The present T cell receptor beta chain was sequenced within a study of glioma-infiltrating T cells after dendritic cell vaccination. Turning to the study itself: Treatment, given 2003 to 2012, was autologous tumor lysate-pulsed dendritic cell vaccination. At biweekly intervals, patients got three intradermal dendritic cell vaccine injections.

The time point here: after dendritic cell vaccination, including at tumor progression/relapse. Amplification used 60 V beta primers and 13 J beta primers. This table comes from immunoSEQ multiplex PCR, and its TCRdb copy is limited to in-frame clones, with some not included. Among almost 90,000 clones, roughly four fifths were seen once, and the ten largest hold 5.5% to 8%. This clone has ten or more counts. The starting material was blood, obtained after dendritic cell vaccination. The receptor was isolated from a human donor with glioblastoma.

This CDR3 is CASSLEPDGAYEQYF. Here the CDR3 DNA reads TGTGCCAGCAGTTTAGAGCCGGACGGGGCCTACGAGCAGTACTTC. This chain uses TRBV27 with TRBJ2-7; perhaps TRBD2 as D (5 bases). This CDR3 comprises 15 residues. V lost 2 bases to trimming and J lost 2 bases, with 13 bases between them. Per the germline V gene, CDR1 is MNHEY and CDR2 is SMNVEV (reference sequence).